This T cell receptor beta chain was recovered during a study of cytomegalovirus exposure and HLA in healthy donors. Germline CDR1 reads LNHDA; CDR2 reads SQIVND (reference sequence). This CDR3 spans 14 amino acids. V lost 1 base and J 10 bases, leaving 16 bases between the germline ends. The PCR ran on 60 Vbeta and 13 Jbeta primers. Generated by immunoSEQ multiplex PCR, the TCRdb table keeps only in-frame clones and is missing some. The sample shows tens of thousands of clones, around 85% of them seen only once. Sequenced material: PBMCs. The V gene is TRBV19, the J gene TRBJ1-1; D ambiguous. The TCR comes from a man aged 18 to 30 in good health and CMV-seronegative. This CDR3 reads CASSIAFGYRGAFF. For the CDR3, the DNA is TGTGCCAGTAGTATAGCCTTCGGCTATCGCGGAGCTTTCTTT.